Below, one T cell receptor beta chain is given with its context. V lost 1 base to trimming and J lost 0 bases; unmatched junction nucleotides: 5. Germline V lookup: CDR1 SGHAT, CDR2 FQNNGV. The CDR3 loop spans 17 amino acids. These data originate in a study of blood T cell repertoires in COVID-19. Original data processing: Researchers report that nucleated cell counts were estimated from reference gene primer amplification. Method: immunoSEQ multiplex PCR; TCRdb's copy keeps in-frame clones and lacks some. V and J calls and clone size are those listed in that table; D and trimming were worked out from the DNA. The top ten hold 4% of the sample, which has hundreds of thousands of clones, 88% seen once.

The rearrangement joins TRBV11-2 to TRBJ2-2, with 7 nucleotides matching TRBD1. This TCR came from a woman in her forties or fifties with active or convalescent COVID-19. The sample consisted of peripheral blood. Here the CDR3 DNA reads TGTGCCAGCAGCTTAGCCAGGGGGACAACGAACACCGGGGAGCTGTTTTTT. This gives the protein CASSLARGTTNTGELFF.